These 19 T cell receptor beta chains were all obtained from the same sample, sequenced in a study of PD-L1 blockade in urothelial cancer. Clones were sequenced by immunoSEQ multiplex PCR, and TCRdb holds only the in-frame ones, with some missing. The sample records roughly 100,000 clones, roughly 85% being singletons. Described time point: peripheral blood 6 weeks after treatment start. The source was PBMCs, collected around atezolizumab (anti-PD-L1) treatment. All receptors come from a man aged 65 to 85 with urothelial cancer.

V usage is TRBV30 and J usage is TRBJ1-1; 10 bases map to TRBD1. The germline V gene has CDR1 GTSNPN and CDR2 SVGIG (reference sequence). The V gene end was trimmed by 0 bases and the J gene end by 5 bases; junction bases not matched to a gene: 12. This CDR3 spans 17 amino acids. The CDR3 nucleotides are TGTGCCTGGAGTGTTTGGGAGGGACAGGGGAAAAGTACTGAAGCTTTCTTT. Translated, it gives CAWSVWEGQGKSTEAFF.

V usage is TRBV9 and J usage is TRBJ2-5; a weak D match, TRBD2 (6 bases). This CDR3 is built from 16 residues. CDR1 SGDLS and CDR2 YYNGEE come from the germline V gene. V dropped 0 bases and J dropped 2 bases, with 14 bases sitting between them. The CDR3 sequence: CASSVGSLASQETQYF. In DNA form, the CDR3 reads TGTGCCAGCAGCGTAGGTTCCCTAGCGTCTCAAGAGACCCAGTACTTC.

The chain links TRBV10-1 to TRBJ1-6; D remains unclear. Trimming shortened V by 0 bases and J by 0 bases, and 6 bases separated the two germline ends. The CDR3 spans 16 residues. CDR1 WNHNN and CDR2 SYGVQD come from the germline V gene (reference sequence). This CDR3 reads CASSESLSSYNSPLHF. Written as DNA, the CDR3 is TGCGCCAGCAGTGAGTCCCTAAGCTCCTATAATTCACCCCTCCACTTT.

This clone was seen more than once but under ten times. The V and J genes are TRBV9 and TRBJ1-5; D is possibly TRBD1 (5 bases). The CDR3 length is 15 residues. Germline V gene data show CDR1 as SGDLS and CDR2 as YYNGEE. Trimming took 4 bases from V and 0 from J, leaving 11 bases between them. Written as DNA, the CDR3 is TGTGCCAGCAGCTTGACAGCCTCTAGCAATCAGCCCCAGCATTTT. Amino acid sequence: CASSLTASSNQPQHF. The full variable domain, in which reference TRBV9 and TRBJ1-5 provide the parts outside the CDR3, is DSGVTQTPKHLITATGQRVTLRCSPRSGDLSVYWYQQSLDQGLQFLIQYYNGEERAKGNILERFSAQQFPDLHSELNLSSLELGDSALYFCASSLTASSNQPQHFGDGTRLSIL.

The gene calls are TRBV7-2 and TRBJ1-1; tentatively, D is TRBD1 (5 bases). Trimming took 5 bases from V and 6 from J, leaving 19 bases between them. The CDR3 loop spans 15 amino acids. Germline V gene sequence: CDR1 SGHTA, CDR2 FQGNSA. The CDR3 region is CASSVTGFSTAEAFF. CDR3 sequence (DNA): TGTGCCAGCAGCGTAACAGGTTTTTCCACGGCTGAAGCTTTCTTT.

This chain links TRBV7-9 with TRBJ2-7; TRBD2 aligns across 9 bases. The V segment lost 1 base and the J segment 6 bases; nucleotides outside the gene matches: 4. The CDR3 spans 14 residues. Germline CDR1 is SEHNR and CDR2 is FQNEAQ (reference sequence). The CDR3 DNA sequence: TGTGCCAGCAGCTTAGGCGGGGGGGCCGGCGAGCAGTACTTC. It translates to CASSLGGGAGEQYF.

Regarding this clone: Within the sample, other DNA sequences also encode this same CDR3. The CDR3 protein is CASSLDRANYGYTF. The CDR3 DNA reads as TGTGCCAGCAGCTTGGACAGGGCTAACTATGGCTACACCTTC. The J gene is TRBJ1-2, the V gene TRBV7-2; 8 nucleotides line up with TRBD1. In germline, CDR1 is SGHTA, CDR2 FQGNSA. The CDR3 runs 14 residues. Unmatched junction bases numbered 0, after V lost 3 bases and J lost 0 bases.

The genes are TRBV11-2 and TRBJ2-3; a weak D match, TRBD1 (6 bases). V lost 0 bases to trimming and J lost 2 bases, with 18 bases between them. The CDR3 extends over 18 amino acids. Germline assignment: CDR1 SGHAT and CDR2 FQNNGV. For the CDR3, the DNA is TGTGCCAGCAGCTTAGAAATTTCCGCAGGGGACCTCACAGATACGCAGTATTTT. Its translation: CASSLEISAGDLTDTQYF.

As to this clone: Other DNA variants within this sample encode the same CDR3. The J gene is TRBJ1-1, the V gene TRBV18, with D perhaps TRBD1 (5 bases). The germline V gene has CDR1 KGHSH and CDR2 LQKENI. CDR3 length: 14 amino acids. V lost 6 bases and J 0 bases, leaving 11 bases between the germline ends. As DNA, the CDR3 is TGTGCCAGCTCCCGACAGAGTATGAACACTGAAGCTTTCTTT. This sequence encodes CASSRQSMNTEAFF.

The chain couples TRBV5-1 to TRBJ2-3; 11 bases align to TRBD2. Germline CDR1 SGHRS, CDR2 YFSETQ. The CDR3 is 16 amino acids. V lost 0 bases to trimming and J lost 4 bases; unmatched junction nucleotides: 4. CDR3 region: CASSLGTSGSPDTQYF. The CDR3, as DNA: TGCGCCAGCAGCTTGGGAACTAGCGGGAGCCCAGATACGCAGTATTTT.

The chain combines TRBV7-9 with TRBJ2-5, with TRBD2 matching 10 bases. The CDR3 is 19 residues long. V dropped 5 bases and J dropped 5; count of bases not matched to a gene: 20. Looked up from germline, CDR1 is SEHNR and CDR2 is FQNEAQ (reference sequence). CDR3 loop: CASSPWGVASGGQAETQYF. The CDR3 coding sequence is TGTGCCAGCAGCCCCTGGGGGGTGGCTAGCGGGGGTCAAGCGGAGACCCAGTACTTC.

This clone was recorded once. The chain is built from TRBV7-9 and TRBJ1-2, with D possibly TRBD1 on 6 matching bases. Germline V CDR1 and CDR2: SEHNR, FQNEAQ (reference sequence). The V gene lost 3 bases and the J gene lost 5 bases, with 16 bases spanning the gap. The length of the CDR3 is 15 residues. Written as DNA, the CDR3 is TGTGCCAGCAGCTTTGGTAGACAGGTCTTTTATGGCTACACCTTC. This gives the protein CASSFGRQVFYGYTF.

The J gene is TRBJ2-7, the V gene TRBV15; 9 bases map to TRBD1. The CDR3 runs 16 residues. Germline V gene data show CDR1 as LNHNV and CDR2 as YYDKDF (reference sequence). The trim removed 0 bases at V and 5 bases at J, leaving 8 bases unmatched. The DNA of the CDR3 is TGTGCCACCAGCAGAGATCAGGGGACAGGGAACCACGAGCAGTACTTC. Translation: CATSRDQGTGNHEQYF.

The chain combines TRBV6-1 with TRBJ2-1; 7 nucleotides align to TRBD2. CDR1 and CDR2 (germline): MNHNS, SASEGT. The CDR3 is 15 residues long. Trimming at V came to 8 bases and at J to 2 bases, leaving 9 bases not matched to a gene. The CDR3 reads CASDLFRGAYNEQFF. CDR3 nucleotides: TGTGCCAGCGACCTTTTCCGGGGGGCCTACAATGAGCAGTTCTTC.

CDR3 amino acids: CASRPPQAGPEQFF. DNA for the CDR3: TGTGCCAGTAGGCCCCCCCAGGCAGGTCCTGAGCAGTTCTTC. The gene calls are TRBV19 and TRBJ2-1; D is unresolved. V was cut by 6 bases and J by 9 bases, with 18 bases left in between. The length of the CDR3 is 14 residues. From germline, CDR1 is LNHDA and CDR2 SQIVND (reference sequence).

The genes are TRBV7-3 and TRBJ2-2; 12 nucleotides agree with TRBD2. The CDR3 extends over 17 amino acids. Germline-derived CDR1 and CDR2 are SGHTA and FQGTGA. J gave up 5 bases and V 5 bases, and 9 bases lay outside the gene matches. The CDR3 DNA sequence: TGTGCCAGCAGCAGGTCTAGCGGGGGGGCCGGAACCGGGGAGCTGTTTTTT. This codes for CASSRSSGGAGTGELFF.

In DNA form, the CDR3 reads TGTGCCAGCAGTCCACGGGACAGGGGTAACATTCAGTACTTC. It specifies CASSPRDRGNIQYF. The V and J genes are TRBV2 and TRBJ2-4; TRBD1 matches at 10 bases. The CDR3 is 14 amino acids. Losses at the gene ends were 5 bases for V and 7 bases for J; bases not matched to a gene: 5. The germline CDR1 and CDR2 sequences are SNHLY and FYNNEI.

This clone was observed once. This rearrangement joins TRBV7-9 to TRBJ1-1; D is unclear. V was pared by 3 bases and J by 1 base, with 6 bases between. The CDR3 is made up of 13 amino acids. Per the germline V gene, CDR1 is SEHNR and CDR2 is FQNEAQ (reference sequence). The CDR3 loop reads CASSFSSNTEAFF. The CDR3 DNA reads as TGTGCCAGCAGCTTCTCTTCGAACACTGAAGCTTTCTTT. Complete variable domain (other parts from reference TRBV7-9 and TRBJ1-1): DTGVSQNPRHKITKRGQNVTFRCDPISEHNRLYWYRQTLGQGPEFLTYFQNEAQLEKSRLLSDRFSAERPKGSFSTLEIQRTEQGDSAMYLCASSFSSNTEAFFGQGTRLTVV.

The chain joins TRBV27 to TRBJ1-1; D might be TRBD1 (6 bases). The CDR3 spans 14 residues. V lost 2 bases, J lost 1 base, and 8 bases lay in between. The germline V gene encodes CDR1 MNHEY and CDR2 SMNVEV (reference sequence). CDR3 in DNA: TGTGCCAGCAGTTTAGCGGGGGCGAACACTGAAGCTTTCTTT. Its translation: CASSLAGANTEAFF.